The 2 T cell receptor beta chains in this list originate from one sample, sequenced in a study of blood T cell repertoires in COVID-19. Method: immunoSEQ multiplex PCR; TCRdb's copy keeps in-frame clones and lacks some. The sample comprises fewer than 500,000 clones, roughly nine tenths of which are singletons, and 1.1% rests with the top ten. The material sequenced was PBMCs or T cells enriched from blood (not recorded which). The receptor source for this set is a man aged 25-45 years who had recovered from COVID-19.

J is TRBJ1-1 and V is TRBV10-2; D is ambiguous. This CDR3 has 11 residues. In germline, CDR1 is WSHSY, CDR2 SAAADI. The germline V and J ends were trimmed by 8 bases and 10 bases, with 14 bases remaining between them. In nucleotides, the CDR3 is TGCGCCAGCGCAGGTAGGGAGGGAGCTTTCTTT. Its protein product is CASAGREGAFF.

V and J are TRBV6-5 and TRBJ1-1; D is possibly TRBD1 (5 bases). The CDR3 contains 13 residues. The V gene's germline CDR1 is MNHEY and CDR2 SVGAGI. V was pared by 10 bases and J by 4 bases, with 16 bases between. CDR3 DNA: TGTGCCACCAGGGCCCGCCAGGTCACTGAAGCTTTCTTT. Amino acid sequence: CATRARQVTEAFF.